This T cell receptor beta chain was documented in a study of blood T cell repertoires in COVID-19. V was shortened by 3 bases and J by 0 bases, with 9 bases between the two germline ends. CDR1 is DFQATT, CDR2 SNEGSKA, per germline (reference sequence). CDR3 length equals 14 residues. Clones were sequenced by immunoSEQ multiplex PCR, and TCRdb holds only the in-frame ones, with some missing. The sample yields 140,000 to 150,000 clones, roughly 88% seen once. The gene calls are TRBV20-1 and TRBJ1-5; perhaps TRBD1 as D (6 bases). The sequenced sample consisted of peripheral blood. The receptor was isolated from a woman between 45 and 65 years old with acute or convalescent COVID-19. CDR3 loop: CSASPDSSNQPQHF. CDR3 in DNA: TGCAGTGCTAGTCCGGACAGTAGCAATCAGCCCCAGCATTTT.